This T cell receptor (beta chain) appears in the sequencing data of a study of blood T cells in healthy people across ages (dated by TCRdb to 2013 to 2016). As for the study more broadly: In model experiments, template switching captured roughly one uniquely barcoded TCR beta cDNA molecule for every two T cells. Age-related changes in TCR beta repertoire diversity were measured in the study by deep sequencing normalized with unique cDNA molecular identifiers. The donors were divided into four age groups: young (average around 16 years), middle-aged (approximately 39), aged (about 60) and long-lived (82). To avoid experimental bias, donors of different ages were randomly spread across the sequencing lanes. The study analyzed two additional independent replicas of 1 million unique cDNA reads from the same blood draw for two donors, one aged 18 to 29 and one aged 80 or older. The study at large found these results: The percentage of naive T cells measured by flow cytometry correlated strongly with observed TCR beta diversity. Conclusive comparison of naive and antigen-experienced compartments was prevented by the profiling of bulk unsorted PBMCs. Because the CMV infection status of the donors was unknown, age-related changes in expanded clonotypes may potentially have been confounded. Estimates of total diversity from one million sequenced T cells were regarded as lower bounds and underestimates. Compared with the aged group, the long-lived group had more naive CD4+ T cells, fewer expanded clones and increased TCR diversity, a pattern suggesting age selection. Observed TCR beta diversity per million T cells fell roughly linearly with age, and a significant reduction was already apparent by age about 38.

The receptor library was made with 5' RACE. TCRdb names Illumina HiSeq 2500 as the instrument used. A second PCR of roughly 7 to 12 cycles was run with a J-beta primer mix and a sample-barcoded 5' primer. A unique molecular identifier was introduced onto each TCR beta cDNA molecule by a template-switch 5' adaptor carrying 12 random nucleotides. Each sample yielded at least 3 million CDR3-containing paired-end reads. First-strand cDNA was synthesized from all RNA with the Mint cDNA synthesis kit, primed by a TRBC-specific oligonucleotide. Following uracil-DNA glycosylase treatment, all cDNA underwent a first 18-cycle PCR with the universal primers M1SS and BC2_uni_R. The paper's processing steps were these. For normalization, 1 million high-quality reads, each with a distinct molecular identifier, were randomly selected from each sample. Reads sharing molecular identifiers were discarded rather than binned into consensus sequences. MiTCR, with a Q25 quality threshold and the strictest error-elimination algorithm, was used for CDR3 identification, clonotype clustering and error correction. A nonparametric unseen species model with Euler transformation was used to estimate lower-bound total TCR beta diversity. TCRdb reran the public reads through fastp at Q25 and MiXCR, keeping productive beta chains. Every entry covers one CDR3 protein and lists the most common genes and DNA from its rows. The V and J calls were determined by TCRdb, not by the authors. Recorded for this sample are about 830,000 distinct CDR3 sequences; 55% to 65% of them occurred a single time. The ten largest account for about a quarter of the sample.

The V end gives up 6 bases and the J end 5 bases, leaving 9 bases in the junction not matched to a gene. Looking up the germline V gene (reference sequence) yields CDR1 SEHNR and CDR2 FQNEAQ. Spanning cysteine to phenylalanine, the CDR3 consists of 15 amino acids. Only the CDR3 part of the read is kept: 45 bases, read in frame from the first base. Concerning this clonotype: It lacks a known antigen. No qualities accompany the bases; no much larger clone lies one base away.

Donors were 35 to 40 systemically healthy Caucasian individuals from Russia aged roughly 6 to 100 years. Each donor gave 9 to 10 milliliters of peripheral blood, collected into EDTA-treated Vacutainer tubes. Ficoll-Paque density-gradient centrifugation was used to isolate PBMCs, with at least 7 million obtained per sample. Trizol reagent was used to extract total RNA from PBMCs, with at least 5 micrograms per sample. For every donor, flow cytometry on a PBMC aliquot measured the percentage of naive CD45RAhigh/CD27high T cells. Material: blood. The sequence joins TRBV7-9 to TRBJ1-1; 10 junctional bases match TRBD1. The sequence came from a man aged 30 to 39 in good health. The nucleotide sequence reads as follows: TGTGCCAGCAGATTCAGGACAGGGGGGGGAACTGAAGCTTTCTTT. Its protein is CASRFRTGGGTEAFF.